These 14 T cell receptor beta chains were sequenced from one sample in a study of T cell repertoires in cytomegalovirus infection. MiXCR, run by TCRdb on the reads, gives a single entry per CDR3 protein. The sample shows 650,000 to 850,000 distinct CDR3 sequences, 25% to 35% of them seen only once. Their recognized antigens are unknown. The source was cultured CD8+ T cells from PBMCs, collected from culture after CMV antigen stimulation. These receptors came from a human donor in good health (CMV status not recorded). Some clones in this sample may be carry-over from other donors' samples.

This clonotype showed up just a few times. The chain joins TRBV19 to TRBJ1-5; possible D gene TRBD1, 5 bases. CDR3 length: 15 residues. The germline V and J ends were trimmed by 3 bases and 2 bases, with 11 bases remaining between them. Germline CDR1 and CDR2: LNHDA and SQIVND (reference sequence). The CDR3 spells CASSMGGEGNQPQHF. Written as DNA, the CDR3 is TGTGCCAGTAGTATGGGAGGGGAGGGCAATCAGCCCCAGCATTTT.

This clonotype was observed a handful of times. The chain has TRBV6-6 and TRBJ1-4; 9 nucleotides match TRBD1. J gave up 8 bases and V 4 bases, and 8 bases lay outside the gene matches. The CDR3 runs to 15 residues. CDR1 and CDR2 (germline): MNHNY, SVGAGI (reference sequence). The DNA for the CDR3 is TGTGCCAGCAGTTTATACAGGGGGCCGGGAGAAAAACTGTTTTTT. The encoded protein is CASSLYRGPGEKLFF.

As to this clonotype: Sequence at one end of the junction differs from germline and may be a read error. V gene TRBV10-3 combines with J gene TRBJ1-2, with D possibly being TRBD1 (5 bases). The CDR3 is 16 amino acids. The germline V gene encodes CDR1 ENHRY and CDR2 SYGVKD. The CDR3: CAIRETRETGDYGFTF. In DNA, the CDR3 is TGTGCCATCAGGGAGACCCGGGAAACTGGGGACTATGGCTTCACCTTC.

This clonotype was seen more than once but under ten times. This chain uses TRBV6-2 or TRBV6-3 with TRBJ2-1; no clear D. Germline CDR1 is MNHEY and CDR2 is SVGEGT. The germline V and J ends were trimmed by 0 bases and 2 bases, with 11 bases remaining between them. This CDR3 spans 16 amino acids. CDR3: CASSYSNQPPYNEQFF. In nucleotides, the CDR3 is TGTGCCAGCAGTTACTCGAACCAGCCTCCCTACAATGAGCAGTTCTTC.

This clonotype has a handful of counts. V is TRBV6-1 and J is TRBJ2-5; 7 nucleotides line up with TRBD1. J was trimmed by 5 bases and V by 5 bases; bases with no gene match: 14. CDR1 is MNHNS and CDR2 is SASEGT in the germline V gene. This CDR3 has 16 residues. DNA for the CDR3: TGTGCCAGCAGTCACCCGGACAGGCACAGGGTGGAGACCCAGTACTTC. Its protein product is CASSHPDRHRVETQYF.

V usage is TRBV2 and J usage is TRBJ1-1, with D unresolved. Germline values: CDR1 SNHLY, CDR2 FYNNEI. This CDR3 spans 12 amino acids. V was shortened by 3 bases and J by 7 bases, with 9 bases between the two germline ends. The CDR3 here is CASSDNGGEAFF. In nucleotides, the CDR3 is TGTGCCAGCAGTGACAATGGAGGTGAAGCTTTCTTT.

This clonotype appeared many times. The V gene is TRBV6-5, the J gene TRBJ1-1; D is undetermined. The CDR3 is made up of 14 amino acids. The V end lost 2 bases, the J end lost 1 base, and 8 bases lay between the germline ends. In germline, CDR1 is MNHEY, CDR2 SVGAGI. CDR3 nucleotides: TGTGCCAGCAGTTACGGCACCGGGAACACTGAAGCTTTCTTT. Translation: CASSYGTGNTEAFF.

The V gene is TRBV7-6, the J gene TRBJ1-6, with 9 bases matching TRBD1. The germline gives CDR1 SGHVS, CDR2 FNYEAQ. CDR3 size: 18 residues. The ends lost 1 base at V and 8 bases at J; junction bases unmatched: 12. CDR3 in DNA: TGTGCCAGCAGCTTAGGACGGCGTGGGGGACAGGGCTATTCACCCCTCCACTTT. It encodes CASSLGRRGGQGYSPLHF.

The V gene is TRBV24-1, the J gene TRBJ2-3; D unclear. The ends were cut back, 5 bases at V and 6 bases at J, with 5 bases in the middle. Germline CDR1 reads KGHDR; CDR2 reads SFDVKD. The CDR3 length is 11 residues. CDR3 sequence reads: CATSAGDTQYF. CDR3 in DNA: TGTGCCACCAGTGCGGGTGATACGCAGTATTTT.

This clonotype has at least ten counts. This sequence joins TRBV7-8 and TRBJ1-1; a possible D gene is TRBD1 (5 bases). The CDR3 extends over 15 amino acids. V was pared by 5 bases and J by 1 base, with 14 bases between. Looked up from germline, CDR1 is SGHVS and CDR2 is FQNEAQ. Written as DNA, the CDR3 is TGTGCCAGCAGCCCCGTTTGGGGGACGAACACTGAAGCTTTCTTT. It encodes CASSPVWGTNTEAFF.

This clonotype was recorded many times. The chain joins TRBV6-1 to TRBJ2-3, with 12 bases that match TRBD2. Germline CDR1 is MNHNS and CDR2 is SASEGT. The CDR3 contains 14 residues. V was pared by 5 bases and J by 6 bases, with 3 bases of the junction left unmatched. Here the CDR3 reads CASSRLAGEDTQYF. DNA for the CDR3: TGTGCCAGCAGTCGACTAGCGGGGGAGGATACGCAGTATTTT.

The chain couples TRBV6-8 to TRBJ2-3; D is perhaps TRBD2 (5 bases). CDR1 is MNHGY and CDR2 is SAAAGT in the germline V gene. V lost 5 bases to trimming and J lost 0 bases, with 12 bases between them. The length of the CDR3 is 15 residues. The CDR3 loop reads CASSPKRSSTDTQYF. The CDR3 nucleotides are TGTGCCAGCAGTCCTAAGCGGTCTAGCACAGATACGCAGTATTTT.

The chain is built from TRBV19 and TRBJ2-1, with 7 bases lining up with TRBD2. Trimming removed 3 bases from V and 7 bases from J; junction bases left unmatched: 9. Germline-derived CDR1 and CDR2 are LNHDA and SQIVND (reference sequence). CDR3 length: 15 amino acids. CDR3 in amino acids: CASSMDPGGLNEQFF. CDR3 coding DNA: TGTGCCAGTAGTATGGATCCGGGGGGACTGAATGAGCAGTTCTTC.

This clonotype was counted between two and nine times. The chain has TRBV6-2 or TRBV6-3 and TRBJ2-2; TRBD2 agrees at 10 bases. In germline, CDR1 is MNHEY, CDR2 SVGEGT. V lost 2 bases and J lost 7; bases outside the gene matches: 4. The CDR3 is made up of 15 amino acids. Here the CDR3 reads CASSYSGGAGGELFF. The DNA for the CDR3 is TGTGCCAGCAGTTACAGCGGGGGGGCAGGCGGGGAGCTGTTTTTT.